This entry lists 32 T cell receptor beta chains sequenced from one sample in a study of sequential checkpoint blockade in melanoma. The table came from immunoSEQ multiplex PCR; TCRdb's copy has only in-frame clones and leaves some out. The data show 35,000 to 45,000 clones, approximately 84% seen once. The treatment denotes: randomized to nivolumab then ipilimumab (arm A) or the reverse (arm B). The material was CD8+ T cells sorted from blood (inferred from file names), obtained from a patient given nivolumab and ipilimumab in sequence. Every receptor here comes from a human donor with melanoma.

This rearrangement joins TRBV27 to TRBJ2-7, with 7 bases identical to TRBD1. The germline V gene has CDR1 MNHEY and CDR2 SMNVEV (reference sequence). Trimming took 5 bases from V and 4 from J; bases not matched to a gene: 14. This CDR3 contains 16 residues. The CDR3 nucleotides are TGTGCCAGCAGTCCCGGGGCTAGACAGGGTCTTTACGAGCAGTACTTC. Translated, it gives CASSPGARQGLYEQYF.

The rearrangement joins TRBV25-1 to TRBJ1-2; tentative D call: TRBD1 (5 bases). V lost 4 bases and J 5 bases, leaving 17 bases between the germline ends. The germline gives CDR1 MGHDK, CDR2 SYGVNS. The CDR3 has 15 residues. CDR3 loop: CASSALFGARYGYTF. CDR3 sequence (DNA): TGTGCCAGCAGTGCTCTCTTTGGGGCGCGGTATGGCTACACCTTC.

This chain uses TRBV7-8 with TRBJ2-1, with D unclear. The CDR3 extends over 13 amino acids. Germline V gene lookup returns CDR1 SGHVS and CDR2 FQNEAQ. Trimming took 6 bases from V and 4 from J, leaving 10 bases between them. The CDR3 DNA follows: TGTGCCAGCAGGGAGCCAAATTACAATGAGCAGTTCTTC. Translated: CASREPNYNEQFF.

The CDR3 DNA sequence: TGTGCCAGCTCACCACGGGAAAACAGGGGAGATACGCAGTATTTT. It translates to CASSPRENRGDTQYF. V is TRBV18 and J is TRBJ2-3, with 7 bases that match TRBD1. The CDR3 contains 15 residues. The V and J ends lost 1 base and 5 bases, in that order; junction bases with no gene match: 6. Germline CDR1 KGHSH, CDR2 LQKENI.

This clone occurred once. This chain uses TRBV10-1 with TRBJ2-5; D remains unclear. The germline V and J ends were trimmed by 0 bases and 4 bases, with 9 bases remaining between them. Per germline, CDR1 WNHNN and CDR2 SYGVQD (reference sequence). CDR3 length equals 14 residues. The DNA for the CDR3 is TGCGCCAGCAGTGAGTCGATGGCTAGAGAGACCCAGTACTTC. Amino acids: CASSESMARETQYF.

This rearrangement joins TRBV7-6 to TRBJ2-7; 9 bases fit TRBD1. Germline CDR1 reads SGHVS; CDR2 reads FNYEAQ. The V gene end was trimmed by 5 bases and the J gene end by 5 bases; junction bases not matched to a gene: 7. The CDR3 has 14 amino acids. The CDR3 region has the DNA TGTGCCAGCAGCCCTTCACAGGGGGCGGACGAGCAGTACTTC. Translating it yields CASSPSQGADEQYF.

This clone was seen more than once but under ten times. CDR3 sequence (DNA): TGTGCCAGCAGCTTGAGAGCGGGAGTCGCCGGGGAGCTGTTTTTT. Its protein product is CASSLRAGVAGELFF. The rearrangement joins TRBV13 to TRBJ2-2, with 8 bases aligning to TRBD2. J gave up 6 bases and V 3 bases, and 6 bases lay outside the gene matches. This CDR3 is built from 15 residues. Germline loops: CDR1 PRHDT, CDR2 FYEKMQ (reference sequence).

The CDR3 DNA is TGTGCCTGGAGTGTACCCAGCGGGGGGGCCCCAGAGACCCAGTACTTC. Translation: CAWSVPSGGAPETQYF. V and J are TRBV30 and TRBJ2-5; 10 nucleotides align to TRBD2. Germline V gene sequence: CDR1 GTSNPN, CDR2 SVGIG (reference sequence). V lost 0 bases to trimming and J lost 4 bases; unmatched junction nucleotides: 8. The CDR3 contains 16 residues.

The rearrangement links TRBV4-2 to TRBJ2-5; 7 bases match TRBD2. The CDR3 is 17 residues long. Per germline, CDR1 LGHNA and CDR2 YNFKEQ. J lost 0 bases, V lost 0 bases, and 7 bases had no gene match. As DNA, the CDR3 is TGTGCCAGCAGCCAAGATCTAGCGGACCTGTACCAAGAGACCCAGTACTTC. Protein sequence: CASSQDLADLYQETQYF.

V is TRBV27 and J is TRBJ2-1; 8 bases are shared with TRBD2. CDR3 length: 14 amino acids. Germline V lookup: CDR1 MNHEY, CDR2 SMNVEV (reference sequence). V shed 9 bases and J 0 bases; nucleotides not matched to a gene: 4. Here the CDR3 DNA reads TGTGCCAGTTCCGGGACTAGCTCCTACAATGAGCAGTTCTTC. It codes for CASSGTSSYNEQFF.

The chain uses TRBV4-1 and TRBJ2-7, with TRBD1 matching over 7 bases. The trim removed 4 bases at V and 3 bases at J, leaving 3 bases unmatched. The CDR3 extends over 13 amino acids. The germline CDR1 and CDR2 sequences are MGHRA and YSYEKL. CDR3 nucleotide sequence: TGCGCCAGCAGCCCGGCAGGGGGCTACGAGCAGTACTTC. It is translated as CASSPAGGYEQYF.

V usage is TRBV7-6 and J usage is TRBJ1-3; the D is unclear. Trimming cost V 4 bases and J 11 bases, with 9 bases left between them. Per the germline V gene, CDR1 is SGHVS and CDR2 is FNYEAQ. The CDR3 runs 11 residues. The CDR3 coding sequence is TGTGCCAGCAGCTCCTCCCCGGCCATATATTTT. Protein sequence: CASSSSPAIYF.

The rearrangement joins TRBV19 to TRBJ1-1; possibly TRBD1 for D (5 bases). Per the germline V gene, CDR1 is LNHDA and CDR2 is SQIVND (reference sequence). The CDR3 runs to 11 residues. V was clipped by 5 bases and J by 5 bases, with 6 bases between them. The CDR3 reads CASSQGTEAFF. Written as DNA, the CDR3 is TGTGCCAGTAGTCAGGGAACTGAAGCTTTCTTT.

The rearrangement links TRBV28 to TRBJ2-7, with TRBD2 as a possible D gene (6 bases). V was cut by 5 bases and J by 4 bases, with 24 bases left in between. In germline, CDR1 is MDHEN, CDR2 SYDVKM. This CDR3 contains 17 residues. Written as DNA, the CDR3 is TGTGCCAGCAGTCCCTCGGCGGGGAAAATACATACTTACGAGCAGTACTTC. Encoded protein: CASSPSAGKIHTYEQYF.

For the CDR3, the DNA is TGCGCCAGCCAGCTTCGCCTCACAACAGGGAACTATGGCTACACCTTC. As protein: CASQLRLTTGNYGYTF. V is TRBV5-1 and J is TRBJ1-2, with a weak D call TRBD1 (6 bases). Looked up from germline, CDR1 is SGHRS and CDR2 is YFSETQ. V lost 7 bases and J 2 bases, leaving 21 bases between the germline ends. This CDR3 has 16 residues.

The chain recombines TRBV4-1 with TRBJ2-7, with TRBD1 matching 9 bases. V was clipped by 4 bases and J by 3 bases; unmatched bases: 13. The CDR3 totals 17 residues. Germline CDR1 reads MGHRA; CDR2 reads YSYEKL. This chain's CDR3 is CASSPQPPGTGNYEQYF. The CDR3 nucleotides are TGCGCCAGCAGCCCTCAACCTCCCGGGACAGGGAACTACGAGCAGTACTTC.

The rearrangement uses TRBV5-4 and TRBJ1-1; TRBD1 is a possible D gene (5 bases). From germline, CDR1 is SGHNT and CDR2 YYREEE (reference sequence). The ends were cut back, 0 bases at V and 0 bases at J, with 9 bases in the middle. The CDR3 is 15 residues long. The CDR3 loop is CASSLGGDMNTEAFF. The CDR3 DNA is TGTGCCAGCAGCTTGGGGGGGGATATGAACACTGAAGCTTTCTTT. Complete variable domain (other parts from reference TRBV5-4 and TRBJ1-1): ETGVTQSPTHLIKTRGQQVTLRCSSQSGHNTVSWYQQALGQGPQFIFQYYREEENGRGNFPPRFSGLQFPNYSSELNVNALELDDSALYLCASSLGGDMNTEAFFGQGTRLTVV.

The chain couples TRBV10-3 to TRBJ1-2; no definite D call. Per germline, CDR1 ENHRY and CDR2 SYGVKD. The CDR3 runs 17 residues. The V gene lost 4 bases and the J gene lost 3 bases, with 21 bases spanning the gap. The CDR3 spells CAISGERAEAGHYGYTF. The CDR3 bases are TGTGCCATCAGTGGGGAGAGGGCAGAGGCAGGTCACTATGGCTACACCTTC.

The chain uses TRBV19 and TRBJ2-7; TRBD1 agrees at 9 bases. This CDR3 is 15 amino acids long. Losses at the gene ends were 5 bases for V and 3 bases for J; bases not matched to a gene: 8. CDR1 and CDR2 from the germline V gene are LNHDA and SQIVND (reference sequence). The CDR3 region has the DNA TGTGCCAGTAGTTTCGGGACAGGGCCGAACTACGAGCAGTACTTC. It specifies CASSFGTGPNYEQYF.

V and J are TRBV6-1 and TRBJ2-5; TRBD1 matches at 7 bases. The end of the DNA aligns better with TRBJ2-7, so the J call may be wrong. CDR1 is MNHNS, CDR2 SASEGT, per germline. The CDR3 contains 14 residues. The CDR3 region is CASSDPQGSYEQYF. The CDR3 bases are TGTGCCAGCAGTGATCCACAGGGGTCCTACGAGCAGTACTTC.

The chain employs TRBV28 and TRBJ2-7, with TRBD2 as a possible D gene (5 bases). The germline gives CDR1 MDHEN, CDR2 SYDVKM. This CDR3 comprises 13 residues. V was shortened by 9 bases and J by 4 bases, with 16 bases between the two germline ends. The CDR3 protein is CASLRAGLYEQYF. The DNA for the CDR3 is TGTGCCAGTCTCCGGGCAGGACTGTACGAGCAGTACTTC.

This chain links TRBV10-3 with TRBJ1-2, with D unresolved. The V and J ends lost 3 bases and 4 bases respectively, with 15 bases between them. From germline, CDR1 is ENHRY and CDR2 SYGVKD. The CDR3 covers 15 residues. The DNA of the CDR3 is TGTGCCATCAGTGATGACATTCATGCTTCCTATGGCTACACCTTC. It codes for CAISDDIHASYGYTF.

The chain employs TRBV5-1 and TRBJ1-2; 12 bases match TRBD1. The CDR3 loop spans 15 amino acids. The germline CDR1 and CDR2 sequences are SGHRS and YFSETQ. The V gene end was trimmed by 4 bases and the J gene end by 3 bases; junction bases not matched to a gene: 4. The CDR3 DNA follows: TGCGCCAGCAGCGTGGGACAGGGGGCAGACTATGGCTACACCTTC. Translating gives CASSVGQGADYGYTF.

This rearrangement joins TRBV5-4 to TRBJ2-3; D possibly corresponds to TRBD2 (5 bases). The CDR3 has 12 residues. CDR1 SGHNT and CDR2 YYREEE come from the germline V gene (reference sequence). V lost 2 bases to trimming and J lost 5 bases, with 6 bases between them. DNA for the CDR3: TGTGCCAGCAGCTTAGGAGGAGATACGCAGTATTTT. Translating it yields CASSLGGDTQYF.

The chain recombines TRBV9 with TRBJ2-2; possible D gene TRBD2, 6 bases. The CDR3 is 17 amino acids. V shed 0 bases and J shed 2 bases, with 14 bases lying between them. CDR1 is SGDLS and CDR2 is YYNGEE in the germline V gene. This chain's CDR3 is CASSVALADFNTGELFF. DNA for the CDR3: TGTGCCAGCAGCGTAGCATTAGCGGACTTTAACACCGGGGAGCTGTTTTTT.

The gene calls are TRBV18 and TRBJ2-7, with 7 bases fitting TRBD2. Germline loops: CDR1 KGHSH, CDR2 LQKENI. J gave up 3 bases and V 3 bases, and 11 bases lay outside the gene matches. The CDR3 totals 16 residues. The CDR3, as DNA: TGTGCCAGCTCACCTGAGGCGGGGGAGAAACTCTACGAGCAGTACTTC. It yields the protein CASSPEAGEKLYEQYF.

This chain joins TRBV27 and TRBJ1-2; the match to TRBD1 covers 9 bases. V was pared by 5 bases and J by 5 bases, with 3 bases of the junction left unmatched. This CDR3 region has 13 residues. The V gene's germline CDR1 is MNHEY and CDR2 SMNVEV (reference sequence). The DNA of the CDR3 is TGTGCCAGCAGTCCGACAGGGGGATATGGCTACACCTTC. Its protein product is CASSPTGGYGYTF.

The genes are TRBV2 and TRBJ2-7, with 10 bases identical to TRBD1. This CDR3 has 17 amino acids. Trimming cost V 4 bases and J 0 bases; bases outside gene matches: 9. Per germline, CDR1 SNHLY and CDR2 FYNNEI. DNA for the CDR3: TGTGCCAGCAGTGTTACGGACAGGGGGACTCCCTCCTACGAGCAGTACTTC. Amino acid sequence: CASSVTDRGTPSYEQYF.

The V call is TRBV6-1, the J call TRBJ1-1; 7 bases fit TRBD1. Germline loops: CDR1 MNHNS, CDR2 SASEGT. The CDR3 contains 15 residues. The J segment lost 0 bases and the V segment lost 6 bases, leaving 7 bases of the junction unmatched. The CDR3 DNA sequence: TGTGCCAGCAGCCCAAAGACAGGGATGAACACTGAAGCTTTCTTT. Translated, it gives CASSPKTGMNTEAFF.

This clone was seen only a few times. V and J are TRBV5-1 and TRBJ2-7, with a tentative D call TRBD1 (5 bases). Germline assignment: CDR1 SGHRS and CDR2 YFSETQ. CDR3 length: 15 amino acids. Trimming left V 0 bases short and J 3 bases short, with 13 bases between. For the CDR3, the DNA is TGCGCCAGCAGCTTGGCCCAGGGCCTCATCTACGAGCAGTACTTC. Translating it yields CASSLAQGLIYEQYF.

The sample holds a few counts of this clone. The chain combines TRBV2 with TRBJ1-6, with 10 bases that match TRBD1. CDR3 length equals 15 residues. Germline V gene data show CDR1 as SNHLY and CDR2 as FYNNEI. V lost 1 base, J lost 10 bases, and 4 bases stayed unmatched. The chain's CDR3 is CASSEVVDRGSPLHF. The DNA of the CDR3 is TGTGCCAGCAGTGAAGTCGTGGACAGGGGGTCACCCCTCCACTTT.

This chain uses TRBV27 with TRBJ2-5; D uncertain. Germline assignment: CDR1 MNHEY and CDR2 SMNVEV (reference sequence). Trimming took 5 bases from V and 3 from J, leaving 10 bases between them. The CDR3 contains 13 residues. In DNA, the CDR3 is TGTGCCAGCAGTAACTCTTACGAAGAGACCCAGTACTTC. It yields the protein CASSNSYEETQYF.